This T cell receptor beta chain was sequenced for a study of T cells in severe cutaneous drug reactions. Study conclusions and caveats: In carbamazepine-induced Stevens-Johnson syndrome or toxic epidermal necrolysis, TRBV12-4 averaged approximately 30% in blister cells and about 5% in PBMC.

Carbamazepine had induced Stevens-Johnson syndrome or toxic epidermal necrolysis in the sequenced donors. The CDR3 extends over 14 amino acids. Germline values: CDR1 LNHDA, CDR2 SQIVND (reference sequence). With regard to this clonotype: What it recognizes is unknown.

Bulk and single-cell libraries used iRepertoire multiplex PCR with TCR subtype-specific primers. TCRdb reanalyzed the multiplex PCR reads and collapses them to one entry per CDR3 protein, without DNA. In total, the table holds tens of thousands of distinct CDR3 sequences. This chain uses TRBV19 with TRBJ1-4. This TCR came from a human donor with toxic epidermal necrolysis, a severe cutaneous drug reaction. The material sequenced was PBMCs. CDR3 in amino acids: CASSTTMKNEKLFF.